This section outlines one T cell receptor (beta chain) sequence together with its context. Its target antigen remains unknown. Base qualities were left out, and no much larger clone turns up one base away. The cohort was made up of 500 to 850 healthy bone marrow donors. Cohort members were all nominally healthy when sampled, although unrecorded immune exposures were likely present. The donor was CMV seronegative and belonged to the group of approximately 320 seronegative cohort members. Every donor gave a peripheral blood sample, and the peripheral blood mononuclear cells from that sample were used for TCR beta sequencing. The Qiagen DNeasy Blood Extraction Kit was used to extract genomic DNA from the blood cell samples. The data belong to a study of cytomegalovirus exposure and HLA in healthy donors (dated by TCRdb to about 2017). Some background on the complete study: An earlier analysis of several hundred of the donors reported about 250 Gb of sequence data and roughly 100 million unique TCR beta sequences from 150 million to 200 million T cells. An early release that covered about 600 HLA-typed donors contained around 300 gigabases of sequencing data and 65 million to 100 million unique TCR sequences. The genetic ancestry cluster associated with self-reported Caucasian donors included over 65% of the roughly 410 genotyped donors. The aim of the study was to test whether cataloging public T cell receptors could identify signatures of past pathogen exposure. The study profiled the T cell repertoires of 550 to 700 subjects by immunosequencing and related them to cytomegalovirus serostatus. In addition to the first cohort of approximately 670 subjects, a separate validation cohort of 130 or so different subjects was used. To predict cytomegalovirus infection status, the study brought together high-throughput TCR immunosequencing, statistical association of individual TCRs with disease status, and machine learning. A later analysis re-analyzed previously published TCR beta repertoires from 650 to 800 donors and added high-resolution HLA genotyping to study TCR occurrence patterns. In the later analysis, no new phenotypic data were used to find candidate immune exposures; instead, reliance was placed on TCR beta sequences and their occurrence across donors. In an earlier analysis of around 540 of the donors, high-throughput TCR beta sequencing was used to judge whether each TCR beta V gene segment behaved as functional or pseudogenic. Donor age, sex, ethnicity and CMV serostatus were collected together with the repertoire data. In a later genetic analysis, genome-wide SNP genotypes for about three fifths of the roughly 670 donors were used, and that subset was treated as a discovery cohort. Every repertoire in the discovery cohort had been generated on one and the same sequencing platform. Class I and class II HLA loci were covered by the typing at four-digit resolution. Typing coverage varied by locus: roughly 629-630 donors for A, B, C, DRB1 and DQB1; some 520 for DQA1; approximately 610 for DPA1; about 450 for DPB1. Because of strong linkage in the cohort, roughly five DR-DQ haplotypes were treated as single units for association and clustering. Across 300 to 400 genotyped donors of the cohort, an average of roughly 230,000 unique TCR beta nucleotide sequences per donor were sequenced, and roughly a sixth of those sequences were non-productive.

Counted from cysteine to phenylalanine, this CDR3 has 15 amino acids. Just the 45-base CDR3 DNA is kept, in frame starting at base 1. V was cut back by 3 bases and J by 4 bases, leaving a gap of 12 bases between them. Per the germline V gene, MNHNS is the CDR1 and SASEGT is the CDR2. Overall results and qualifications from the work: Because counts were too low, seventeen rarely observed V segments, including chromosome 9 orphons, were excluded from the earlier analysis of several hundred of the donors. For the cohort, immune exposure information was limited to CMV serostatus. In vitro tests confirmed that a few of the cytomegalovirus-associated TCR beta chains recognize cytomegalovirus antigens. According to a later analysis, most CMV-associated TCR beta chains appeared to be HLA-restricted, and the HLA associations seemed to be driven largely by CMV exposure. Correlated functional status among segregating V segments might reflect linkage disequilibrium, but an unknown experimental factor could not be ruled out. HLA typing was unavailable for some donors at each locus, so association tests used only the typed subset. It was suggested by the authors that the approach could potentially be generalized to other disease states and immunological phenotypes. A total of about 150 TCR beta chains were listed by the study as associated with cytomegalovirus. According to a later analysis, parvovirus B19, influenza, CMV and Epstein-Barr virus appeared linked to several top co-occurrence clusters. Compared with the approximately 720-donor mean, donors in an Asian-associated ancestry cluster had fewer N-insertions in productive TCRs, according to a later genetic analysis. A further reported finding was that TCR beta sequences accurately predicted the HLA-A and HLA-B alleles for most subjects in the first cohort. Broadly in line with IMGT annotations, most TCR beta V segments showed up in productive rearrangements about 90% or about 30% of the time in an earlier analysis of approximately 640 of the donors. This cohort had only TCR beta chains sequenced, and the lack of alpha or paired-chain data limited which features could be detected. A group of highly shared sequence variants was considered likely to be a technical artifact of the sequencing pipeline. While some public TCRs were present in many individuals, most TCR sequences turned up only very rarely across donors. In a later analysis, TCR association rates were found to vary across HLA loci, with the most associated TCRs seen for DRB1 alleles and the fewest for HLA-C alleles. Sequencing depth was assumed to be roughly uniform across donors in the presence/absence analyses, though that assumption may not hold. In a later analysis, HLA-associated TCR beta chains showed more clonal expansion and lower generation probabilities than non-associated chains that were equally common. Assigning TCR associations to individual alleles was difficult when HLA alleles, especially DR and DQ, strongly co-occurred. In a later genetic analysis, a missense DCLRE1C variant was associated with V-gene and J-gene trimming of TCR beta chains, and the association was replicated in an independent cohort. Because the 87-base-pair reads could not distinguish some IMGT-functional V segments, including TRBV6-2 and TRBV6-3, those segments were excluded. The classifier was reported to diagnose cytomegalovirus status with high specificity and sensitivity in both the original and validation cohorts. At a false discovery rate of 0.05, a later analysis linked 15,000 to 20,000 TCR beta sequences to specific HLA alleles.

The library was made by the immunoSEQ multiplex PCR assay. For the multiplex PCR, a mixture combining 60 forward primers for TCR Vbeta segments and 13 reverse primers for TCR Jbeta segments was used. The CDR3 region of rearranged TCR beta genes was amplified from genomic DNA by a multiplex PCR assay. The amplified TCR beta libraries were sequenced on the Illumina HiSeq System as 87-base-pair reads. The authors' pipeline ran thus. Across the 500 to 700 repertoires, a later analysis counted around 80 million unique TCR beta chains, approximately 10 million of which were shared by at least two donors. A nearest-neighbor algorithm error-corrected the raw reads and collapsed the reads into unique sequences, merging closely related sequences to remove PCR and sequencing errors. To assign V, D and J gene segments, CDR3 sequences were aligned to IMGT reference sequences. For a sequence to be retained, a match of at least six nucleotides was required to both a V gene segment and a J gene segment. A rearrangement counted as productive if the CDR3 had no stop codons and remained in frame with V and J, and every other rearrangement counted as non-productive. CDR3 was defined by IMGT convention, running from the second conserved V-encoded cysteine to the conserved J-encoded phenylalanine. Sequences without an unambiguous match to a single V gene segment were excluded from the earlier analysis of over 500 of the donors. In an earlier analysis of 587 of the donors, V segments were called functional above 56.7% productive rearrangements and were called segregating when the between-donor standard deviation exceeded 5%. A statistical classification framework was developed to diagnose cytomegalovirus status using the catalog of TCR beta chain sequences. In a later analysis, TCR nucleotide sequences were compared against IMGT/GENE-DB human TR gene sequences so that V and J genes could be assigned. In a later analysis, CDR3 sequences and most-parsimonious VDJ recombination scenarios were assigned using the TCRdist pipeline. In a later analysis, each TCR beta chain was defined by its CDR3 amino acid sequence together with its V-gene family, and reads without a unique V-gene family were excluded. As a way to deal with suspected cross-contamination and a sequencing artifact, a later analysis dropped under 600 nucleotide sequences that were highly shared and had low generation probability. In a later analysis, a clonal expansion index was calculated for each public chain from normalized within-repertoire ranks of inferred template counts. In a later analysis, generation probabilities were computed using a VDJ recombination model fitted to out-of-frame rearrangements, and the results were checked against IGoR. A later analysis scored TCR-TCR, TCR-HLA and TCR-CMV co-occurrence with hypergeometric tests, applying a repertoire-size bias correction to TCR pairs. In a later analysis, false discovery rates were estimated by permuting HLA or CMV assignments 20 times. In a later analysis, co-occurring TCRs were grouped using DBSCAN, and TCRdist sequence similarity was added for clustering within HLA-allele-positive subsets. For co-occurrence clustering, repertoires with fewer than 30,000 or more than 120,000 public chains were excluded, along with 4 to 6 repertoires with anomalous nucleotide sharing. The source is immuneACCESS, and TCRdb retained only in-frame sequences with V and J called. Part of the clones is not carried over; for the studies checked, unresolved V genes explain less than half of this, and the remainder is unexplained. V, J and clone size are those of that table, while D and trimming were read from the DNA. The sample table shows nearly 200,000 clones, and about four fifths are seen once. Approximately 0.092% of the sample is held by the ten biggest clonotypes.

The sequenced material came from PBMCs. The chain employs TRBV6-1 and TRBJ1-4; TRBD1 is possibly the D segment (5 matching bases). The origin of this receptor is a boy aged 2-9 years in good health and CMV-seronegative. The sequence in DNA is TGTGCCAGCAGTGAGGGGTCGGGGGATAATGAAAAACTGTTTTTT. This translates into CASSEGSGDNEKLFF.